These T cell receptor beta chains were read from a single sample in a study of human T cells and chemical hapten exposure. TCRdb ran MiXCR on the RACE reads and lists one entry per CDR3 protein. The sample yields a few hundred thousand distinct CDR3 sequences, more than 5% seen once. This sample comprised whole blood, obtained in connection with sensitization to the hapten diphenylcyclopropenone (DPC). These receptors all stem from a woman between 18 and 29 years old with alopecia areata. Some clones in this sample may be carry-over from other donors' samples. CDR3s include the opening cysteine and the closing phenylalanine or tryptophan. Fields, in order: clone size, J gene, D gene, V gene, CDR3 protein, CDR3 DNA. D genes are given only for firm matches. The size field is filled for only some rows; it gives once, few, many or a size class.

-,TRBJ2-3,-,TRBV6-2/TRBV6-3,CASSYSPRSESGTDTQYF,TGTGCCAGCAGTTACTCCCCCCGCTCGGAATCGGGCACAGATACGCAGTATTTT
many,TRBJ1-1,-,TRBV12-3/TRBV12-4,CASSLRGLLNTEAFF,TGTGCCAGCAGTTTAAGGGGACTGCTGAACACTGAAGCTTTCTTT
many,TRBJ1-4,-,TRBV4-2,CASSLRQEELFF,TGTGCCAGCAGCCTACGACAGGAGGAACTGTTTTTT
few,TRBJ1-4,-,TRBV7-6,CASSLRHNEKLFF,TGTGCCAGCAGCTTGAGACATAATGAAAAACTGTTTTTT
many,TRBJ2-1,-,TRBV3-1,CASSPISRGNNEQFF,TGTGCCAGCAGCCCCATTTCCCGGGGAAACAATGAGCAGTTCTTC
-,TRBJ1-3,-,TRBV27,CASRYDSGSGNTIYF,TGTGCCAGCAGGTATGACTCTGGCTCTGGAAACACCATATATTTT
-,TRBJ1-6,-,TRBV6-5,CASSYGPAAFNSPLHF,TGTGCCAGCAGTTACGGACCAGCGGCTTTTAATTCACCCCTCCACTTT
-,TRBJ1-2,TRBD1,TRBV25-1,CASSAPGQPYGYTF,TGTGCCAGCAGTGCGCCGGGACAGCCTTATGGCTACACCTTC
many,TRBJ1-1,-,TRBV4-3,CASSQDRVGQGAFF,TGCGCCAGCAGCCAAGATCGCGTTGGGCAGGGGGCTTTCTTT
-,TRBJ2-3,TRBD2,TRBV4-3,CASSPTMRGTSTDTQYF,TGCGCCAGCAGCCCCACCATGCGGGGGACTAGCACAGATACGCAGTATTTT
few,TRBJ2-5,-,TRBV6-2/TRBV6-3,CASSYGGWSGETQYF,TGTGCCAGCAGTTACGGAGGCTGGTCAGGGGAGACCCAGTACTTC